What follows is one TCR beta chain and its context. What antigen it recognizes has not been identified. No base qualities exist here, and no much larger clone lies one base off it. The Qiagen DNeasy kit was used to extract genomic DNA both from unsorted PBMCs and from the negatively selected CD4+ and CD8+ fractions. TCR beta CDR3 regions were subjected to amplification by immunoSEQ multiplex PCR with primers that anneal to V and J segments. A synthetic immune receptor repertoire was used to minimize amplification bias, and any residual bias was removed computationally once sequencing was done. The paper's data handling went like this. Repertoire diversity was quantified as the Shannon entropy index using custom Python scripts. Unsorted, CD4+ and CD8+ repertoires were analyzed separately, except for combined analyses in which CD4+ and CD8+ sequences were merged in silico. Clonal expansion was defined as at least a 2-fold frequency increase after treatment relative to C1D1, with a pseudocount of 0.5 for undetected baseline clones. Clones with 0 or 1 copy at C1D1 were defined as singleton clones, while clones with 2 or more copies were defined as non-singleton clones. Clones expanded in unsorted samples were labelled as CD4+, CD8+ or unknown by matching protein sequences in sorted samples from the same patient. Diversity changes from C1D1 to C4D1 were tested in paired samples using Wilcoxon tests. TCRdb limited this immuneACCESS table to in-frame rearrangements with V and J called. A share of clones is missing; checked studies link under half to unresolved V genes, and the rest is unexplained. V and J calls and clone size are those listed in that table; D and trimming were worked out from the DNA. The sample table shows around 31,000 clones, and around 80% are seen once. The leading ten clones occupy roughly 17% of the sample.

These data belong to a study of PD-1 blockade in classical Hodgkin lymphoma (dated by TCRdb to 2018 to 2020). For the wider study: Nivolumab dosing was 3 mg/kg intravenously every 2 weeks, continuing until either disease progression or unacceptable toxicity. To define a peripheral blood immune signature of response to PD-1 blockade in classical Hodgkin lymphoma, the study combined TCR beta sequencing with CyTOF. Overall results and qualifications from the work: The study was limited to a single clinical trial cohort, and causes of repertoire differences, possibly disease activity or prior therapy, remained undefined. Diversity was lower in patients who began nivolumab less than 1 year after ASCT, so these patients were left out of later analyses to avoid confounding by immune reconstitution. Trial patients with a complete response had baseline diversity similar to that of newly diagnosed patients, while partial responders and progressors had significantly lower diversity. A significant rise by C4D1 was seen in CD4+ but not CD8+ TCR diversity (p=0.0027 vs p=0.16), with the rise being most apparent in complete responders (p=0.02). Baseline TCR diversity was reported to be lower in newly diagnosed patients than in healthy donors and to be lower still in relapsed/refractory patients.

The time point label corresponds to: cycle 4 day 1 (C4D1), after less than 7 weeks of nivolumab. Relapse after autologous stem cell transplantation had occurred in all trial patients, and cohorts A, B and C were distinguished by prior brentuximab vedotin exposure. The trial cohort included 50 or so patients with relapsed/refractory classical Hodgkin lymphoma, and each patient had a best overall response of complete response, partial response or progressive disease. Single-agent nivolumab was administered to trial patients in the multi-cohort phase II CheckMate 205 trial. An independent review committee assessed best overall response by applying the 2007 International Working Group response criteria. Trial PBMCs were collected immediately before nivolumab initiation (C1D1) and during therapy at cycle 2 day 1 and cycle 4 day 1. Peripheral blood was collected in 8 mL Vacutainer Cell Preparation Tubes, from which PBMCs were isolated by centrifugation and then cryopreserved.

The CDR3 contains 14 residues, cysteine and phenylalanine counted. Left in the record is the CDR3 DNA by itself, 42 bases read in frame from the first base. Trimming removed 0 bases from V and 10 bases from J; the gene matches leave 3 bases unexplained. CDR1 LGHNA and CDR2 YSLEER are derived from the germline V gene. The chain is made from TRBV4-3 and TRBJ1-4; the junction holds 9 bases that match TRBD1. The clonotype originates from a human donor with classical Hodgkin lymphoma. The sample consisted of peripheral blood mononuclear cells (PBMCs), taken before the fourth cycle of nivolumab. At the DNA level, the sequence is TGCGCCAGCAGCCAAGACACAGGGGGCGGAAAACTGTTTTTT. Translation gives CASSQDTGGGKLFF.